The T cell receptor (beta chain) described here comes from a study of shared clonotypes between healthy human individuals. The healthy adult donors were HIV-negative and reported no recent acute infections or vaccinations. This clone was detected once. Its antigen is as yet unknown. V was clipped by 0 bases and J by 4 bases, with 6 bases between them. The CDR3 contains 13 residues. Per germline, CDR1 MRHNA and CDR2 SNTAGT. General study findings and limits: The low donor count limited represented genetic and exposure-history diversity. Relative to their counterparts shared across all four donors, non-shared clonotypes exhibited diminished generation probabilities. In the sorted subsets, rarefaction showed sequencing was incomplete despite large depth.

Method: immunoSEQ multiplex PCR; TCRdb's copy keeps in-frame clones and lacks some. The sample lists 2 million or so clones; 85% to 95% were seen once. Sequences were obtained from naive CD4+ T cells sorted from blood. Subset: CD45RA+ positively selected. This sequence joins TRBV6-4 and TRBJ1-1, with no clear D. The origin of this receptor is a man aged 18 to 30 in good health. The CDR3 reads CASSDSGPTEAFF. The CDR3 DNA is TGTGCCAGCAGTGACTCAGGTCCCACTGAAGCTTTCTTT.